One sample yielded the 14 T cell receptor beta chains listed below, sequenced in a study of cytotoxic CD8 clonotypes in ibrutinib-treated CLL. Sequencing used immunoSEQ multiplex PCR; TCRdb keeps in-frame clones, though not all of them. The sample has about 57,000 clones, over 55% seen once. The sequenced sample was PBMCs, obtained after 24 months of ibrutinib treatment. These receptors all come from a human donor with chronic lymphocytic leukemia.

The gene calls are TRBV27 and TRBJ1-5; D gene uncertain. The CDR3 loop spans 16 amino acids. Trimming stripped 1 base from V and 1 base from J, with 11 bases between. Germline V gene sequence: CDR1 MNHEY, CDR2 SMNVEV (reference sequence). Here the CDR3 reads CASSLLSGGSNQPQHF. CDR3 nucleotide sequence: TGTGCCAGCAGTTTATTGTCGGGAGGGAGCAATCAGCCCCAGCATTTT.

This clone was seen only a few times. The DNA for the CDR3 is TGTGCCAGCAGCTTGGTGGGGGGTTCTGAGCAGTTCTTC. Translating gives CASSLVGGSEQFF. The genes are TRBV11-2 and TRBJ2-1; TRBD2 might be the D (6 bases). Germline V gives CDR1 SGHAT, CDR2 FQNNGV. The CDR3 consists of 13 residues. Trimming stripped 3 bases from V and 9 bases from J, with 12 bases between.

This clone occurred once. Written as DNA, the CDR3 is TGTGCCAGCAGTTATAGGACCAGGGAACAGCCCCAGCATTTT. Its translation is CASSYRTREQPQHF. The chain has TRBV6-5 and TRBJ1-5; D may be TRBD1 (5 bases). The CDR3 sequence is 14 residues long. CDR1 and CDR2 from the germline V gene are MNHEY and SVGAGI. Between the trimmed V and J ends, which lost 3 bases and 7 bases, there was a span of 13 bases.

This clone showed up many times. This chain uses TRBV19 with TRBJ2-7, with 13 bases fitting TRBD2. Losses at the gene ends were 5 bases for V and 2 bases for J; bases not matched to a gene: 3. Germline V gene lookup returns CDR1 LNHDA and CDR2 SQIVND (reference sequence). This CDR3 contains 15 residues. The CDR3 loop is CASSWTSGRAYEQYF. Here the CDR3 DNA reads TGTGCCAGTAGTTGGACTAGCGGGAGAGCCTACGAGCAGTACTTC.

CDR3 DNA sequence: TGCGCCAGCAGTTTTGCAGGTACCGAGCAGTACTTC. It translates to CASSFAGTEQYF. The chain carries TRBV10-2 and TRBJ2-7; no firm D call. The CDR3 runs to 12 residues. The germline V gene has CDR1 WSHSY and CDR2 SAAADI. Trimming shortened V by 5 bases and J by 6 bases, and 11 bases separated the two germline ends.

The gene calls are TRBV6-5 and TRBJ1-1; 10 positions agree with TRBD1. The V gene end was trimmed by 6 bases and the J gene end by 6 bases; junction bases not matched to a gene: 7. The CDR3 covers 14 residues. Germline CDR1 MNHEY, CDR2 SVGAGI. CDR3 sequence: CASSQGQGTPEAFF. The CDR3 coding sequence is TGTGCCAGCAGCCAGGGACAGGGGACCCCTGAAGCTTTCTTT.

This clone showed up just a few times. CDR3 protein: CASSQLVRDGYTF. The CDR3 DNA follows: TGTGCCAGCAGCCAACTGGTCCGAGATGGCTACACCTTC. V usage is TRBV4-2 and J usage is TRBJ1-2, with D unclear. V lost 2 bases to trimming and J lost 6 bases, with 10 bases between them. The CDR3 extends over 13 amino acids. Germline CDR1 reads LGHNA; CDR2 reads YNFKEQ.

This chain connects TRBV6-5 to TRBJ2-1; 9 bases line up with TRBD1. The CDR3 length is 14 residues. V lost 7 bases and J lost 6; bases outside the gene matches: 7. The germline V gene encodes CDR1 MNHEY and CDR2 SVGAGI. The CDR3 spells CASNRQGEGNEQFF. CDR3 DNA: TGTGCCAGCAACCGACAGGGGGAGGGCAATGAGCAGTTCTTC.

The genes are TRBV2 and TRBJ2-1, with TRBD2 matching over 8 bases. J lost 4 bases, V lost 3 bases, and 2 bases had no gene match. The CDR3 loop spans 14 amino acids. Germline CDR1 and CDR2: SNHLY and FYNNEI. Written as DNA, the CDR3 is TGTGCCAGCAGTGACGGGACTAGGTACAATGAGCAGTTCTTC. Protein sequence: CASSDGTRYNEQFF.

The V gene is TRBV29-1, the J gene TRBJ1-2, with 8 positions matching TRBD1. The CDR3 is made up of 14 amino acids. CDR1 and CDR2 (germline): SQVTM, ANQGSEA. V shed 7 bases, J shed 7 bases, and the junction held 14 bases outside the gene matches. The CDR3 sequence: CSAAFAGQVAGYTF. CDR3 nucleotides: TGCAGCGCCGCTTTCGCGGGACAGGTGGCTGGCTACACCTTC. Drawing the rest from reference TRBV29-1 and TRBJ1-2, the complete variable domain is SAVISQKPSRDICQRGTSLTIQCQVDSQVTMMFWYRQQPGQSLTLIATANQGSEATYESGFVIDKFPISRPNLTFSTLTVSNMSPEDSSIYLCSAAFAGQVAGYTFGSGTRLTVV.

This sequence joins TRBV13 and TRBJ2-7; 9 bases are a match to TRBD1. Unmatched junction bases numbered 10, after V lost 5 bases and J lost 2 bases. Looked up from germline, CDR1 is PRHDT and CDR2 is FYEKMQ (reference sequence). The CDR3 is made up of 16 amino acids. The CDR3 reads CASSDSGQGATYEQYV. The CDR3 DNA is TGTGCCAGCAGCGATTCGGGACAGGGAGCAACCTACGAGCAGTACGTC.

V usage is TRBV5-1 and J usage is TRBJ2-2, with 15 bases identical to TRBD2. Trimming cost V 3 bases and J 7 bases; bases outside gene matches: 4. The V gene's germline CDR1 is SGHRS and CDR2 YFSETQ. This CDR3 region has 16 residues. CDR3 region: CASSWTSGGAGGELFF. The CDR3 DNA follows: TGCGCCAGCAGCTGGACTAGCGGGGGGGCTGGCGGGGAGCTGTTTTTT.

This clone has a handful of counts. The gene calls are TRBV28 and TRBJ1-5, with D hard to call. The CDR3 is 13 amino acids. V was clipped by 4 bases and J by 1 base, with 5 bases between them. The germline CDR1 and CDR2 sequences are MDHEN and SYDVKM. CDR3 nucleotide sequence: TGTGCCAGCAGTTATTCGAGCAATCAGCCCCAGCATTTT. Encoded protein: CASSYSSNQPQHF.

The chain combines TRBV10-2 with TRBJ2-5; D might be TRBD2 (5 bases). V was cut by 6 bases and J by 2 bases, with 10 bases left in between. From germline, CDR1 is WSHSY and CDR2 SAAADI. The CDR3 has 13 residues. In nucleotides, the CDR3 is TGCGCCAGCAGCCTAGCTCGTCAAGAGACCCAGTACTTC. Protein product: CASSLARQETQYF.